These 15 T cell receptor beta chains originate from one sample sequenced in a study of T cell changes during pregnancy in multiple sclerosis (dated by TCRdb to the late 2010s). Libraries were prepared through the immunoSEQ multiplex PCR assay. TCRdb carries this immuneACCESS record with in-frame sequences only. Its versions omit some clonotypes, under half of them owing to an unresolved V gene in the studies checked, with the rest unexplained. The sample data list roughly 93,000 clones, and just over 90% of these were observed just once. The ten largest account for roughly 2.3% of the sample. This sample comprised peripheral blood, obtained after pregnancy. The receptors shown here come from a female donor in good health, enrolled as a control in a pregnancy study.

The chain joins TRBV5-6 to TRBJ2-3; TRBD2 aligns across 8 bases. This CDR3 has 15 amino acids. Trimming cost V 4 bases and J 6 bases; bases outside gene matches: 10. Germline CDR1 and CDR2: SGHDT and YYEEEE. CDR3 loop: CASSEIAGPRDTQYF. CDR3 sequence (DNA): TGTGCCAGCAGCGAGATAGCGGGGCCCCGGGATACGCAGTATTTT.

This clone turned up a few times. The chain employs TRBV12-5 and TRBJ1-4; no firm D call. Looked up from germline, CDR1 is LGHNT and CDR2 is FRNRAP. This CDR3 comprises 13 residues. The V end was cut by 1 base, the J end by 8 bases, with 8 bases between. The CDR3 bases are TGTGCTAGTGGTTTGGAAGGAGGGGAAAAACTGTTTTTT. This gives the protein CASGLEGGEKLFF.

J is TRBJ2-6 and V is TRBV7-9; 9 nucleotides match TRBD1. Germline lookup yields CDR1 SEHNR and CDR2 FQNEAQ (reference sequence). The CDR3 has 18 residues. Losses at the gene ends were 0 bases for V and 1 base for J; bases not matched to a gene: 4. This CDR3 reads CASSLAGGQGSGANVLTF. Here the CDR3 DNA reads TGTGCCAGCAGCTTAGCCGGGGGACAGGGTTCTGGGGCCAACGTCCTGACTTTC.

The J gene is TRBJ2-3, the V gene TRBV2; TRBD2 agrees at 7 bases. Germline lookup yields CDR1 SNHLY and CDR2 FYNNEI. The CDR3 extends over 18 amino acids. The V gene end was trimmed by 2 bases and the J gene end by 0 bases; junction bases not matched to a gene: 11. The CDR3 loop reads CASSEYLASGPSTDTQYF. The CDR3 DNA reads as TGTGCCAGCAGTGAATATTTGGCTAGCGGACCTAGCACAGATACGCAGTATTTT.

This chain connects TRBV5-1 to TRBJ2-1; 10 nucleotides agree with TRBD2. V shed 5 bases and J 2 bases; nucleotides not matched to a gene: 4. The CDR3 runs to 15 residues. The germline CDR1 and CDR2 sequences are SGHRS and YFSETQ. The CDR3 region is CASRRTSGTYNEQFF. CDR3 nucleotide sequence: TGCGCCAGCAGGAGGACTAGCGGTACCTACAATGAGCAGTTCTTC.

This sequence joins TRBV7-9 and TRBJ1-2; TRBD1 matches 7 bases. V dropped 1 base and J dropped 4; count of bases not matched to a gene: 6. This CDR3 spans 15 amino acids. Per germline, CDR1 SEHNR and CDR2 FQNEAQ (reference sequence). CDR3 in amino acids: CASSLVGRGVYGYTF. In DNA, the CDR3 is TGTGCCAGCAGCTTAGTTGGCAGGGGGGTCTATGGCTACACCTTC.

J is TRBJ2-1 and V is TRBV11-2; TRBD2 is a possible D gene (6 bases). CDR3 length equals 12 residues. The ends were cut back, 4 bases at V and 9 bases at J, with 10 bases in the middle. Looked up from germline, CDR1 is SGHAT and CDR2 is FQNNGV. The CDR3 reads CASSSPGGEQFF. The CDR3 DNA sequence: TGTGCCAGCAGCTCGCCCGGGGGTGAGCAGTTCTTC.

This rearrangement joins TRBV7-2 to TRBJ2-5; TRBD1 might be the D (5 bases). Matching the DNA end better, TRBJ2-7 makes the J call doubtful. The CDR3 is 14 residues long. The germline V gene has CDR1 SGHTA and CDR2 FQGNSA. CDR3 in amino acids: CASSLTRQLYEQYF. CDR3 bases: TGTGCCAGCAGCTTAACGCGACAGTTATACGAGCAGTACTTC.

The rearrangement uses TRBV7-3 and TRBJ1-1, with 8 bases aligning to TRBD1. From germline, CDR1 is SGHTA and CDR2 FQGTGA. There are 15 residues in the CDR3. With V trimmed by 2 bases and J by 2 bases, 4 bases remained unmatched. CDR3 DNA sequence: TGTGCCAGCAGCTTAGGACAGGGAATAAACACTGAAGCTTTCTTT. This gives the protein CASSLGQGINTEAFF.

The CDR3 DNA is TGTGCCACCAGCAGAGGGGCCATGGGGAGAGGACATGAAAAACTGTTTTTT. Its protein product is CATSRGAMGRGHEKLFF. The V gene is TRBV15, the J gene TRBJ1-4; D gene uncertain. This CDR3 is built from 17 residues. CDR1 and CDR2 (germline): LNHNV, YYDKDF (reference sequence). V shed 1 base and J shed 6 bases, with 18 bases lying between them.

The V call is TRBV4-1, the J call TRBJ2-5; 8 positions match TRBD2. The J call is doubtful: the DNA matches TRBJ2-7 better. The length of the CDR3 is 16 residues. Looked up from germline, CDR1 is MGHRA and CDR2 is YSYEKL. In nucleotides, the CDR3 is TGCGCCAGCAGCAACTTGGGACTAGTGGTACCCTACGAGCAGTACTTC. This encodes CASSNLGLVVPYEQYF.

The chain links TRBV7-9 to TRBJ2-7, with 9 positions matching TRBD1. The V segment lost 3 bases and the J segment 7 bases; nucleotides outside the gene matches: 13. The CDR3 covers 16 residues. The germline gives CDR1 SEHNR, CDR2 FQNEAQ (reference sequence). In DNA form, the CDR3 reads TGTGCCAGCAGCTTGCCGGGACAGGGTTTGGACGGGGAGCAGTACTTC. As protein: CASSLPGQGLDGEQYF.

This clone was seen once. The rearrangement uses TRBV28 and TRBJ2-1, with TRBD2 matching over 11 bases. Germline V gives CDR1 MDHEN, CDR2 SYDVKM. With 8 bases clipped from V and 2 bases from J, the junction kept 20 bases outside the gene matches. This CDR3 has 20 residues. CDR3 nucleotides: TGTGCCAGCTACCACCGTCCCTACCGACTAGCGGGAAGAACCTACAATGAGCAGTTCTTC. This codes for CASYHRPYRLAGRTYNEQFF.

The rearrangement links TRBV6-5 to TRBJ1-4; D is uncertain. From germline, CDR1 is MNHEY and CDR2 SVGAGI. The V and J ends lost 6 bases and 7 bases respectively, with 9 bases between them. The CDR3 length is 12 residues. CDR3 protein: CASSPGFEKLFF. DNA for the CDR3: TGTGCCAGCAGCCCGGGTTTTGAAAAACTGTTTTTT.

This clone has only one observation. The gene calls are TRBV9 and TRBJ1-6; 7 nucleotides agree with TRBD1. The germline CDR1 and CDR2 sequences are SGDLS and YYNGEE. CDR3 length: 15 residues. Unmatched junction bases numbered 3, after V lost 0 bases and J lost 6 bases. The CDR3 DNA sequence: TGTGCCAGCAGCGTAGAGGCAGGGGGTAATTCACCCCTCCACTTT. Encoded protein: CASSVEAGGNSPLHF.